This TCR beta chain was identified in a study of T cells expressing NK-cell markers. Study summary: Sorted T-cell subsets CD3+CD56+NKG2C+, CD3+CD56+NKG2C- and CD3+CD56-NKG2C+ were TCR beta-sequenced. HCMV seropositivity marked seven of the eight sequenced donors; one was seronegative.

Making the TCR beta cDNA relied on 5'RACE template switching with UMIs. After re-calling the 5' RACE reads, TCRdb lists one entry per CDR3 protein, DNA absent. Its clone listing holds 200,000 to 300,000 distinct CDR3 sequences. Overall study findings and caveats: The CD3+CD56-NKG2C+ fraction of a few donors was likewise dominated by these clonotypes.

The CDR3 spans 16 residues. Germline-derived CDR1 and CDR2 are MDHEN and SYDVKM. Notes on this clonotype: Its antigen is still unknown.

The chain has TRBV28 and TRBJ2-5; lacking DNA, the TRBD1 call made by TCRdb goes unchecked. This receptor was identified in a woman aged 18 to 75 in good health. The sequenced material came from blood T cells: a sorted CD56 or NKG2C T cell subset, CD4+ or CD8+ T cells, or bulk PBMC T cells (not recorded which). CDR3 sequence: CASSPAPTGVGETQYF. Looking up the rest from reference TRBV28 and TRBJ2-5 gives the full variable domain: DVKVTQSSRYLVKRTGEKVFLECVQDMDHENMFWYRQDPGLGLRLIYFSYDVKMKEKGDIPEGYSVSREKKERFSLILESASTNQTSMYLCASSPAPTGVGETQYFGPGTRLLVL.